Listed below are T cell receptor beta chains from one sample, sequenced in a study of blood T cell repertoires in COVID-19. Libraries were prepared by immunoSEQ multiplex PCR; TCRdb keeps only in-frame clonotypes and omits some of them. The sample has 250,000 to 300,000 clones, about four fifths seen once. The sequencing input was peripheral blood. These receptors came from an elderly man with acute or convalescent COVID-19. CDR3s include the opening cysteine and the closing phenylalanine or tryptophan. The order of the fields is V gene, J gene, D gene, clone size, CDR3 protein, CDR3 DNA. D genes are given only for firm matches. Only some rows state a clone size, as once, few, many or a class for expanded clones.

TRBV6-5	TRBJ2-6	-	-	CASSRSAANVLTF	TGTGCCAGCTCCCGGAGTGCGGCCAACGTCCTGACTTTC
TRBV2	TRBJ2-7	-	once	CASKTGPGEQYF	TGTGCCAGCAAGACAGGACCAGGCGAGCAGTACTTC
TRBV12-3/TRBV12-4	TRBJ2-7	-	-	CASSLRTSYEQYF	TGTGCCAGTTCACTGCGTACCTCCTACGAGCAGTACTTC
TRBV9	TRBJ2-6	-	-	CASSVGGGYALGANVLTF	TGTGCCAGCAGCGTAGGAGGTGGTTATGCTCTGGGGGCCAACGTCCTGACTTTC
TRBV5-1	TRBJ2-5	-	-	CASSLALTGETQYF	TGCGCCAGCAGCTTGGCCTTGACGGGGGAGACCCAGTACTTC
TRBV5-1	TRBJ2-7	-	-	CASSLGGTQSSYKQYF	TGCGCCAGCAGCTTGGGGGGGACACAGTCCTCCTACAAGCAGTACTTC
TRBV28	TRBJ2-5	TRBD2	-	CASSWPPGGQETQYF	TGTGCCAGCAGTTGGCCCCCGGGAGGGCAAGAGACCCAGTACTTC
TRBV5-8	TRBJ2-5	-	-	CASSKNRASETQYF	TGTGCCAGCAGCAAAAACAGGGCATCAGAGACCCAGTACTTC
TRBV3-1/TRBV3-2	TRBJ1-2	TRBD1	-	CASSRRDRGYGYTF	TGTGCCAGCAGCCGAAGGGACAGGGGCTATGGCTACACCTTC
TRBV9	TRBJ2-1	TRBD1	-	CASSVRQGTYNEQFF	TGTGCCAGCAGCGTTAGACAGGGAACCTACAATGAGCAGTTCTTC
TRBV28	TRBJ2-2	TRBD1	-	CASSSGQGNTGELFF	TGTGCCAGCAGTTCGGGACAGGGAAACACCGGGGAGCTGTTTTTT
TRBV10-3	TRBJ1-2	TRBD1	-	CAISETQGAYGYTF	TGTGCCATCAGTGAGACTCAGGGGGCCTATGGCTACACCTTC
TRBV12-3/TRBV12-4	TRBJ2-2	-	-	CASRRQYTGELFF	TGTGCCAGCAGGCGACAGTACACCGGGGAGCTGTTTTTT
TRBV7-9	TRBJ2-1	-	-	CASSLQGEQFF	TGTGCCAGCAGCTTACAGGGAGAGCAGTTCTTC
TRBV5-3	TRBJ1-6	-	-	CARTTVRMGLPLHF	TGTGCCAGAACCACAGTCCGGATGGGTCTACCCCTCCACTTT
TRBV6-5	TRBJ2-1	TRBD1	-	CASRPSVGGVNEQFF	TGTGCCAGCAGACCGAGTGTAGGGGGCGTTAATGAGCAGTTCTTC
TRBV5-1	TRBJ2-3	TRBD1	-	CASSLVQGVGDTQYF	TGCGCCAGCAGCTTGGTGCAGGGGGTTGGAGATACGCAGTATTTT
TRBV30	TRBJ1-6	-	-	CAWSTTVNSPLHF	TGTGCCTGGAGTACGACAGTTAATTCACCCCTCCACTTT
TRBV11-2	TRBJ1-5	TRBD1	-	CASSRTGGTQPQHF	TGTGCCAGCAGTCGGACAGGGGGCACGCAGCCCCAGCATTTT
TRBV7-9	TRBJ2-7	TRBD1	-	CASSSSGTGGDEQYF	TGTGCCAGCAGCTCCTCCGGGACAGGGGGCGACGAGCAGTACTTC
TRBV3-1/TRBV3-2	TRBJ2-3	-	-	CASSHNLRTDTDTQYF	TGTGCCAGCAGCCATAACCTACGGACAGACACAGATACGCAGTATTTT
TRBV6-6	TRBJ2-5	-	-	CASSRTRSGTSKETQYF	TGTGCCAGCAGTCGAACCCGCTCCGGGACAAGTAAAGAGACCCAGTACTTC
TRBV7-9	TRBJ1-3	TRBD1	-	CASSHRQGGSGNTIYF	TGTGCCAGCAGCCACCGACAGGGGGGATCAGGAAACACCATATATTTT
TRBV10-3	TRBJ1-5	TRBD1	-	CATQTGSSNQPQHF	TGTGCCACCCAGACAGGGTCGAGCAATCAGCCCCAGCATTTT
TRBV6-6	TRBJ1-1	-	once	CASGDSFGAFF	TGTGCCAGCGGAGACAGCTTTGGCGCTTTCTTT
TRBV9	TRBJ2-7	TRBD2	-	CASSPRTSGWNEQYF	TGTGCCAGCAGCCCAAGGACTAGCGGGTGGAACGAGCAGTACTTC
TRBV15	TRBJ2-6	-	-	CATSQSGANVLTF	TGTGCCACCAGCCAGTCTGGGGCCAACGTCCTGACTTTC
TRBV5-1	TRBJ2-5	-	-	CAASSGQAQETQYF	TGCGCCGCGTCGTCCGGACAAGCACAAGAGACCCAGTACTTC
TRBV19	TRBJ1-6	-	-	CASRFREENSPLHF	TGTGCCAGCAGGTTCCGGGAGGAAAATTCACCCCTCCACTTT
TRBV18	TRBJ1-1	TRBD1	-	CASSNYRGRDTEAFF	TGTGCCAGCTCAAACTACAGGGGGCGTGACACTGAAGCTTTCTTT
TRBV11-2	TRBJ2-7	-	once	CASSLGSISTYEQYF	TGTGCCAGCAGCTTAGGCTCCATTTCTACCTACGAGCAGTACTTC
TRBV7-7	TRBJ2-6	-	-	CASSRERSGANVLTF	TGTGCTAGCAGCCGCGAGCGCTCTGGGGCCAACGTCCTGACTTTC
TRBV30	TRBJ2-2	TRBD1	-	CAWSGDRTNTGELFF	TGTGCCTGGAGTGGGGACAGGACGAACACCGGGGAGCTGTTTTTT
TRBV7-9	TRBJ2-3	-	-	CASSLKLIVLSTDTQYF	TGTGCCAGCAGCTTAAAACTAATCGTTCTTAGCACAGATACGCAGTATTTT
TRBV28	TRBJ2-7	-	-	CASSFGQGAQF	-
TRBV18	TRBJ2-3	-	-	CASSRKGHPADTQYF	TGTGCCAGCTCACGGAAGGGACACCCGGCAGATACGCAGTATTTT
TRBV28	TRBJ1-1	-	-	CASTPPGLYRSEAFF	TGTGCCAGCACTCCCCCAGGGCTTTATAGGAGTGAAGCTTTCTTT
TRBV7-2	TRBJ2-7	TRBD1	-	CASSSSTGYYEQYF	TGTGCCAGCAGCTCATCGACAGGGTACTACGAGCAGTACTTC
TRBV6-5	TRBJ1-5	-	once	CASLSGSGGDQPQHF	TGTGCCAGCTTATCTGGTTCGGGGGGGGATCAGCCCCAGCATTTT
TRBV5-1	TRBJ2-1	TRBD2	once	CASSRNQAGGPHNEQFF	TGCGCCAGCAGTCGCAACCAAGCGGGAGGGCCACACAATGAGCAGTTCTTC
TRBV4-2	TRBJ2-7	TRBD2	-	CASSQAGGTYEQYF	TGTGCCAGCAGCCAAGCGGGGGGGACCTACGAGCAGTACTTC
TRBV11-2	TRBJ2-2	TRBD2	-	CASSLDLAGGLGTGELFF	TGTGCCAGCAGCTTAGATCTAGCGGGGGGGCTCGGCACCGGGGAGCTGTTTTTT
TRBV5-1	TRBJ1-5	TRBD1	few	CASSGTGGLDQPQHF	TGCGCCAGCAGCGGGACAGGGGGCTTGGATCAGCCCCAGCATTTT
TRBV28	TRBJ1-2	TRBD1	-	CASRTPGGGGYTF	TGTGCCAGCCGAACGCCAGGGGGCGGTGGCTACACCTTC
TRBV5-4	TRBJ2-2	-	-	CASSLPGSGELFF	TGTGCCAGCAGCCTCCCAGGGTCCGGGGAGCTGTTTTTT
TRBV6-1	TRBJ1-1	TRBD1	-	CASSEINRGGTEAFF	TGTGCCAGCAGTGAAATCAACAGGGGGGGGACTGAAGCTTTCTTT
TRBV5-1	TRBJ2-7	TRBD2	-	CASSLGLAGAYEQYF	TGCGCCAGCAGCTTGGGACTAGCGGGGGCCTACGAGCAGTACTTC
TRBV2	TRBJ2-1	TRBD1	once	CASRTGTGISEQFF	TGTGCCAGCAGGACCGGGACAGGGATCAGTGAGCAGTTCTTC